This TCR beta chain appears in the sequencing data of a study of cytomegalovirus exposure and HLA in healthy donors. Study at large: An early data release held some 85 million unique TCRs from HLA-typed donors.

PCR was performed using 60 Vbeta and 13 Jbeta primers. Measured with immunoSEQ multiplex PCR; TCRdb has only the in-frame clones, and not every one. Seen here are 130,000 or so clones, approximately 65% observed once, and the top ten hold around 6%. The CDR3 is 15 residues long. Looked up from germline, CDR1 is SGHRS and CDR2 is YFSETQ. J was trimmed by 4 bases and V by 4 bases; bases with no gene match: 7. This receptor was identified in a woman aged 60-75 years in good health and CMV-seronegative. V and J are TRBV5-1 and TRBJ2-3; TRBD2 agrees at 9 bases. Sequences were obtained from PBMCs. CDR3 nucleotide sequence: TGCGCCAGCAGCCCTAGCGGGGACTCACCAGATACGCAGTATTTT. Its translation is CASSPSGDSPDTQYF.